This passage covers 20 T cell receptor beta chains from one sample sequenced in a study of cytomegalovirus exposure and HLA in healthy donors. The PCR was carried out with 60 Vbeta primers and 13 Jbeta primers. The data were produced by immunoSEQ multiplex PCR, yet TCRdb's version contains in-frame clones alone and is incomplete. The repertoire includes some 120,000 clones, roughly 82% of them detected once, and 11% sits in the top ten. Sequencing was performed on PBMCs. The source of these receptors is a male donor in good health and CMV-seropositive.

The chain uses TRBV18 and TRBJ2-1, with D possibly TRBD2 on 5 matching bases. The CDR3 runs 14 residues. Germline V gene sequence: CDR1 KGHSH, CDR2 LQKENI. V was cut by 8 bases and J by 5 bases, with 16 bases left in between. The CDR3 spells CASLRLRSDNEQFF. The CDR3 region has the DNA TGTGCCAGCCTTCGACTACGTTCGGACAATGAGCAGTTCTTC.

The V and J genes are TRBV4-2 and TRBJ2-3, with 7 bases lining up with TRBD2. The trim removed 0 bases at V and 11 bases at J, leaving 5 bases unmatched. CDR1 is LGHNA, CDR2 YNFKEQ, per germline. The CDR3 runs 13 residues. CDR3 loop: CASSQDERGVQYF. The CDR3, as DNA: TGTGCCAGCAGCCAAGATGAACGGGGGGTGCAGTATTTT.

This rearrangement joins TRBV6-1 to TRBJ1-5; D call uncertain. The CDR3 has 14 residues. Germline V gives CDR1 MNHNS, CDR2 SASEGT. Trimming took 6 bases from V and 1 from J, leaving 10 bases between them. CDR3 DNA sequence: TGTGCCAGCAGGAGGGCGCGGAGCAATCAGCCCCAGCATTTT. This sequence encodes CASRRARSNQPQHF.

The CDR3 reads CASSTQGRDPLYNEQFF. The CDR3 DNA reads as TGTGCCAGTAGTACCCAAGGGCGGGATCCTCTCTACAATGAGCAGTTCTTC. This sequence joins TRBV19 and TRBJ2-1, with D perhaps matching TRBD2 (6 bases). The V gene's germline CDR1 is LNHDA and CDR2 SQIVND (reference sequence). With 4 bases removed from V and 3 bases from J, the gap between germline ends came to 19 bases. The CDR3 sequence is 17 residues long.

V gene TRBV7-2 combines with J gene TRBJ2-5; 9 nucleotides match TRBD2. Germline V lookup: CDR1 SGHTA, CDR2 FQGNSA. This CDR3 contains 15 residues. The ends lost 4 bases at V and 7 bases at J; junction bases unmatched: 10. The CDR3 nucleotides are TGTGCCAGCAGCTCTTTAGCGGGAGTAATGGTGACCCAGTACTTC. Protein sequence: CASSSLAGVMVTQYF. The variable domain in full, with the rest retrieved from reference TRBV7-2 and TRBJ2-5, is GAGVSQSPSNKVTEKGKDVELRCDPISGHTALYWYRQSLGQGLEFLIYFQGNSAPDKSGLPSDRFSAERTGGSVSTLTIQRTQQEDSAVYLCASSSLAGVMVTQYFGPGTRLLVL.

This clone has just one count. Mismatch with germline at one junction end may stem from a read error. Additional DNA sequences in this sample encode the identical CDR3. The V gene is TRBV27, the J gene TRBJ2-7, with 7 bases fitting TRBD2. There are 17 residues in the CDR3. CDR1 is MNHEY, CDR2 SMNVEV, per germline (reference sequence). The CDR3, as DNA: TGCGCCAGCAGTCAATTCCCCGGGGGGAATATCGCCTACGAGCAGTACTTC. Protein sequence: CASSQFPGGNIAYEQYF.

This clone was counted between two and nine times. The V call is TRBV30, the J call TRBJ2-1, with TRBD2 identical over 11 bases. V lost 2 bases to trimming and J lost 6 bases; unmatched junction nucleotides: 3. Per the germline V gene, CDR1 is GTSNPN and CDR2 is SVGIG (reference sequence). The CDR3 is 14 amino acids. This CDR3 is CAWSRGLAANEQFF. The CDR3 DNA follows: TGTGCCTGGAGTCGGGGACTAGCGGCCAATGAGCAGTTCTTC.

This clone was found once. The V and J genes are TRBV27 and TRBJ2-5; 9 bases fit TRBD1. The J call is uncertain, as TRBJ2-7 better fits the DNA end. The germline V gene has CDR1 MNHEY and CDR2 SMNVEV (reference sequence). The CDR3 runs 14 residues. The CDR3 region is CASSPRQGGYEQYF. Here the CDR3 DNA reads TGTGCCAGCAGTCCAAGACAGGGGGGATACGAGCAGTACTTC.

This chain links TRBV6-4 with TRBJ2-1; 11 bases match TRBD2. V shed 0 bases, J shed 4 bases, and the junction held 11 bases outside the gene matches. Looked up from germline, CDR1 is MRHNA and CDR2 is SNTAGT. This CDR3 comprises 19 residues. In DNA, the CDR3 is TGTGCCAGCAGTGACTCCGGGACTAGCGGCACAGGGGGATACAATGAGCAGTTCTTC. It codes for CASSDSGTSGTGGYNEQFF.

Only a few counts were recorded for this clone. The chain is built from TRBV5-1 and TRBJ2-1; unclear D gene. Per germline, CDR1 SGHRS and CDR2 YFSETQ. The CDR3 sequence is 16 residues long. The V end was cut by 0 bases, the J end by 5 bases, with 15 bases between. The CDR3 sequence is CASSLVLGVRDNEQFF. The CDR3 coding sequence is TGCGCCAGCAGCTTGGTGCTAGGAGTCAGAGACAATGAGCAGTTCTTC.

This clone has a handful of counts. V and J are TRBV28 and TRBJ2-7, with 8 nucleotides matching TRBD1. With V trimmed by 3 bases and J by 1 base, 2 bases remained unmatched. Germline V gives CDR1 MDHEN, CDR2 SYDVKM. The CDR3 is 14 residues long. CDR3 loop: CASSFWDRSYEQYF. CDR3 DNA sequence: TGTGCCAGCAGTTTTTGGGACAGGTCCTACGAGCAGTACTTC.

This clone was detected only a few times. This rearrangement joins TRBV7-9 to TRBJ2-7; D may be TRBD1 (6 bases). The CDR3 totals 12 residues. Germline CDR1 is SEHNR and CDR2 is FQNEAQ (reference sequence). The ends were cut back, 3 bases at V and 6 bases at J, with 9 bases in the middle. The CDR3 loop reads CASSFDRSEQYF. CDR3 coding DNA: TGTGCCAGCAGCTTCGACAGGAGCGAGCAGTACTTC. The full variable domain, in which reference TRBV7-9 and TRBJ2-7 provide the parts outside the CDR3, is DTGVSQNPRHKITKRGQNVTFRCDPISEHNRLYWYRQTLGQGPEFLTYFQNEAQLEKSRLLSDRFSAERPKGSFSTLEIQRTEQGDSAMYLCASSFDRSEQYFGPGTRLTVT.

This clone appeared a few times. The rearrangement joins TRBV5-6 to TRBJ1-3; a possible D gene is TRBD1 (6 bases). V shed 0 bases and J shed 4 bases, with 11 bases lying between them. This CDR3 spans 15 amino acids. Germline V gene sequence: CDR1 SGHDT, CDR2 YYEEEE. The CDR3 bases are TGTGCCAGCAGCTTGGCTGGGGGCGCCGGAAACACCATATATTTT. This gives the protein CASSLAGGAGNTIYF.

The chain combines TRBV19 with TRBJ2-5, with D perhaps matching TRBD2 (6 bases). Judging by the DNA end, TRBJ2-7 fits better; the J call may be wrong. Per germline, CDR1 LNHDA and CDR2 SQIVND (reference sequence). The CDR3 has 12 residues. Written as DNA, the CDR3 is TGTGCCAGTAGTATTGGGGGGTACGAGCAGTACTTC. Translating it yields CASSIGGYEQYF.

The chain combines TRBV6-5 with TRBJ2-7; the D is unclear. The CDR3 has 14 residues. V was trimmed by 9 bases and J by 0 bases, leaving 15 bases between them. Germline CDR1 reads MNHEY; CDR2 reads SVGAGI. In nucleotides, the CDR3 is TGTGCCAGTAGAGAGAGCGTTCTCTCCTACGAGCAGTACTTC. Amino acid sequence: CASRESVLSYEQYF.

The chain is built from TRBV5-1 and TRBJ2-7; 7 nucleotides line up with TRBD2. Germline-derived CDR1 and CDR2 are SGHRS and YFSETQ. The CDR3 is 16 residues long. J lost 0 bases, V lost 0 bases, and 6 bases had no gene match. CDR3 amino acids: CASSLAPTSDSYEQYF. The CDR3 DNA follows: TGCGCCAGCAGCTTGGCCCCAACTAGCGACTCCTACGAGCAGTACTTC.

The chain employs TRBV13 and TRBJ2-3; 8 positions agree with TRBD2. Germline trimming cut 5 bases from V and 2 bases from J; bases unmatched to any gene: 6. CDR3 length: 15 residues. Germline CDR1 PRHDT, CDR2 FYEKMQ (reference sequence). The CDR3 sequence is CASSLWREATDTQYF. The CDR3 DNA sequence: TGTGCCAGCAGCCTTTGGCGGGAGGCCACAGATACGCAGTATTTT.

The J gene is TRBJ1-4, the V gene TRBV7-9, with D hard to call. The CDR3 loop spans 15 amino acids. Trimming cost V 3 bases and J 3 bases, with 11 bases left between them. The germline gives CDR1 SEHNR, CDR2 FQNEAQ (reference sequence). The CDR3 reads CASSFPPPANEKLFF. In DNA, the CDR3 is TGTGCCAGCAGCTTTCCCCCCCCGGCTAATGAAAAACTGTTTTTT.

This clone showed up just once. J is TRBJ1-4 and V is TRBV5-5; the match to TRBD1 covers 9 bases. The CDR3 runs to 15 residues. Germline CDR1 and CDR2: SGHKS and YYEKEE (reference sequence). Trimming cost V 2 bases and J 3 bases; bases outside gene matches: 2. CDR3 amino acids: CASSFRTGANEKLFF. Here the CDR3 DNA reads TGTGCCAGCAGCTTTAGGACAGGGGCTAATGAAAAACTGTTTTTT.

This chain uses TRBV19 with TRBJ2-5; possible D gene TRBD2, 6 bases. V lost 5 bases and J 5 bases, leaving 12 bases between the germline ends. CDR3 length: 13 residues. In germline, CDR1 is LNHDA, CDR2 SQIVND (reference sequence). CDR3: CASSRTTIETQYF. CDR3 DNA: TGTGCCAGTAGTCGGACTACAATTGAGACCCAGTACTTC.